This T cell receptor beta chain appears in the sequencing data of a study of T-cell reconstitution after alpha-beta-depleted transplantation in children. Overall study results and limits: T-cell numbers and diversity, one year after transplant, stemmed largely from T cells that were newly produced. In patients about two months after transplant, alpha-beta T cells reportedly arose from several hundred expanded graft clones. TCRbeta diversity was high at day 60 in some patients (a result of surviving recipient T cells and thymic progenitors).

This CDR3 region has 16 residues. V lost 1 base to trimming and J lost 4 bases; unmatched junction nucleotides: 3. TCRbeta library preparation incorporated unique molecular identifiers. TCRdb reanalysed the PCR reads using MiXCR and keeps one entry per CDR3 protein. The table records approximately 500,000 distinct CDR3 sequences, about 10% of them present only once. This clonotype was seen at least ten times. Its matching antigen is unknown. This chain connects TRBV12-3 or TRBV12-4 to TRBJ2-1, with 11 bases that match TRBD2. The clonotype originates from a child aged 2 to 9 with inherited bone marrow failure, due to receive a stem cell transplant. Sequenced material: PBMCs, taken before TCRalphabeta/CD19-depleted stem cell transplant. CDR3 amino acids: CASSLEGLADYNEQFF. Written as DNA, the CDR3 is TGTGCCAGCAGTTTAGAGGGACTAGCGGATTACAATGAGCAGTTCTTC.